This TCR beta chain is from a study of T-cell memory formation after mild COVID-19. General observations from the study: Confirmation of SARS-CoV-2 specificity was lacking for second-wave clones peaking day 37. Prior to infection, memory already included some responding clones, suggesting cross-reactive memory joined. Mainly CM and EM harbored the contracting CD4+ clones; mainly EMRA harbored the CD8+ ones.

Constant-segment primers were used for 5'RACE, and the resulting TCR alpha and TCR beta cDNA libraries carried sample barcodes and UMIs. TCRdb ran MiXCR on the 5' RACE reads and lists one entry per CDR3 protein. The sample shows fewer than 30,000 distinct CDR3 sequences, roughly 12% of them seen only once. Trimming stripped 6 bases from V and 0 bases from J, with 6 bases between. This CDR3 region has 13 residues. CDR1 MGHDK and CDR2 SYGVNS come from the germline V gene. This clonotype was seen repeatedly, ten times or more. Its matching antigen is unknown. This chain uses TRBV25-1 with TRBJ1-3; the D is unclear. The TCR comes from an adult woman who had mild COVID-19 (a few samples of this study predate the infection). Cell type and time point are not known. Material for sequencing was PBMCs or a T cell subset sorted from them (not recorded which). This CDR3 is CASSVISGNTIYF. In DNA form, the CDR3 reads TGTGCCAGCAGCGTCATCTCTGGAAACACCATATATTTT.